This T cell receptor beta chain was retrieved from a study of blood T cells in healthy people across ages. The study's findings and limits: It was held that diversity estimates obtained from one million T cells represented underestimates.

For the second PCR, which ran for 7 to 11 cycles, a sample-barcoded 5' primer and a J-beta primer mix were used. Researchers report that a template-switch adaptor with 12 random nucleotides tagged each cDNA molecule. Using its own MiXCR run on the 5' RACE reads, TCRdb lists one record per CDR3 protein. The repertoire has over a million distinct CDR3 sequences, about 42% of them found once; the top ten carry 4%. Germline lookup yields CDR1 DFQATT and CDR2 SNEGSKA (reference sequence). CDR3 size: 15 residues. V lost 0 bases to trimming and J lost 0 bases, with 10 bases between them. In regard to this clonotype: What it binds is not known.

The V and J genes are TRBV20-1 and TRBJ2-3, with D possibly matching TRBD2 (5 bases). This receptor was obtained from a woman between 18 and 29 years old in good health. The specimen was blood. DNA for the CDR3: TGCAGTGCTAGAGACCCGACTATCAGCACAGATACGCAGTATTTT. Its protein is CSARDPTISTDTQYF.